This record looks at one T cell receptor (beta chain) sequence and its context. The sample comes from a study of blood T cell repertoires in COVID-19. The protocol was immunoSEQ multiplex PCR, while the TCRdb copy is restricted to in-frame clones and leaves out a portion. The sample holds approximately 350,000 clones; around 89% are singletons and the top ten take around 3%. CDR3 length equals 15 residues. Trimming pared 5 bases from V and 2 bases from J, leaving 14 bases between. The germline V gene encodes CDR1 SNHLY and CDR2 FYNNEI. The sequence was obtained from a woman in her thirties with COVID-19, enrolled during active disease. The sequencing sample was made of peripheral blood. This chain joins TRBV2 and TRBJ2-3; D is possibly TRBD2 (5 bases). The CDR3 region has the DNA TGTGCCAGCAGTTATTTGGACTCGTACACAGATACGCAGTATTTT. It is translated as CASSYLDSYTDTQYF.